The clone carrying this TCR beta chain has a handful of counts. Together with a sample-barcoded 5' primer, a J-beta primer mix was included in a second PCR lasting about 7 to 11 cycles. TCRdb reprocessed the 5' RACE reads with MiXCR, giving one entry per CDR3 protein. The table has roughly 1 million distinct CDR3 sequences, approximately 25% seen once. These data come from a study of blood T cells in healthy people across ages. V dropped 5 bases and J dropped 5; count of bases not matched to a gene: 6. This CDR3 is built from 16 residues. Germline CDR1 MNHEY, CDR2 SVGEGT. The same data also went into a second study, on T cells of mothers and their children.

Sequencing was performed on blood. This TCR was recovered from a girl aged 2 to 10 in good health. The chain carries TRBV6-2 or TRBV6-3 and TRBJ2-2; 12 bases match TRBD2. CDR3 sequence reads: CASSPLAGGRTGELFF. The CDR3 DNA sequence: TGTGCCAGCAGTCCACTAGCGGGGGGCAGGACCGGGGAGCTGTTTTTT.